This T cell receptor (beta chain) was found in a study of Graves' ophthalmopathy and Graves' hyperthyroidism (dated by TCRdb to the late 2010s). Study-level background: Peripheral blood was collected at initial diagnosis, prior to any treatment. TCR beta repertoire signatures were used to distinguish Graves' ophthalmopathy from Graves' hyperthyroidism and to predict progression to ophthalmopathy. In total, 135 blood samples were TCR-sequenced: roughly 45 ophthalmopathy, 75 hyperthyroidism and around 17 hyperthyroidism-to-ophthalmopathy patients. To explore V-J signatures that distinguish ophthalmopathy from hyperthyroidism, a discovery set of under 110 patients was enrolled, made up of some 41 with ophthalmopathy and 55 to 65 with stable hyperthyroidism. An independent validation cohort was composed of fewer than 20 hyperthyroidism patients and more than 15 patients who later progressed from hyperthyroidism to ophthalmopathy. In over 5 hyperthyroidism patients, the T-cell repertoire of thyroid tissue was compared with the T-cell repertoire of blood. Following sampling, methimazole starting at 30 mg daily was administered to hyperthyroidism patients, and high-dose intravenous methylprednisolone was administered to ophthalmopathy patients. Study-level results and caveats: In validation, the model predicted ophthalmopathy progression with 70.59% sensitivity and 72.22% specificity; more than ten predicted patients were CT-confirmed with GO in a median of about 7.1 months. No statistical method was used to set the sample size in advance, and the investigators knew which group each participant was assigned to. In cross-validation, the 13-signature model distinguished ophthalmopathy from stable hyperthyroidism with approximately 88% sensitivity and about 84% specificity, and in the test set the corresponding values were roughly 80% and 76%. Most expanded thyroid clonotypes with frequency above 0.001 were also detected in blood, suggesting blood repertoires may reflect the thyroid immune response.

TCR beta CDR3 regions were amplified from RNA transcripts for repertoire sequencing. HTBI primers and the Qiagen OneStep RT-PCR kit were used in a first-round RT-PCR, which was followed by a second-round multiplex PCR, size selection and purification. The libraries underwent paired-end sequencing with 100 bp reads on an Illumina HiSeq2000. In the source study's methods: SOAPnuke was used to process the reads, throwing out any read that had adapters, had uncalled bases, had a mean Phred below 15, or lacked an exact constant-primer or identifier match. High-quality paired reads were merged with COPE v1.2.5. Unique nucleotide sequences were defined as clonotypes and aligned to IMGT TRB V, D and J references using MiTCR v1.1. The analysis was limited to V-J combinations with a frequency above 0.0001, which together covered 99.2% of repertoires. A TCR clonal expansion and chaos score per V-J combination was defined as the ratio of F50 clonal expansion to chaos observed in the TCRdist matrix. Features were reduced by Welch's t-statistics and random forest to around 13 V-J combinations, which fed a naive Bayes classifier. The similarity between thyroid and blood repertoires was quantified using the Morisita-Horn index. TCRdb reworked the public reads: Q25 trimming with fastp, MiXCR clone assembly, productive beta chains retained. Rows matching on CDR3 protein sequence are summarized as one entry with the most common DNA and genes. These V and J calls rely on TCRdb rather than the paper's analysis. This sample holds 600,000 to 950,000 distinct CDR3 sequences; approximately 40% were observed only once. The ten largest make up 44% of the sample.

As regards this clonotype: Its antigen remains unidentified. Base qualities are missing; no much larger clone stands one base away.

CDR1 and CDR2 are read off the germline V gene as MGHDK and SYGVNS. The V end loses 5 bases and the J end loses 4 bases, and a stretch of 14 bases separates them. The CDR3 starts with the cysteine, ends with the phenylalanine, and has 14 residues. Here the CDR3 DNA is all that survives: 42 bases in frame from base 1. Ophthalmopathy patients were characterized by moderately to severely active disease, a Clinical Activity Score of at least 3, a NOSPECS grade of at least 4, and a disease duration under 3 months. Patients were excluded if they had other autoimmune diseases, uncontrolled infections, pregnancy or lactation. Clinical symptoms, serum thyroxine, TRAb, thyroid ultrasound and orbital computed tomography formed the basis of the diagnosis. Using Ficoll-Paque density gradient centrifugation, PBMCs were isolated from about 10 ml of fresh peripheral blood. Total RNA was extracted with Trizol reagent and quality-checked on an Agilent 2100 Bioanalyzer.

The specimen sequenced was peripheral blood. The clonotype originates from an adult man with Graves' ophthalmopathy. This chain joins TRBV25-1 to TRBJ1-2; no D gene call is confident. The DNA sequence follows: TGTGCCAGCAGTTTCACAACGCGGGGCTATGGCTACACCTTC. Translated, this is CASSFTTRGYGYTF.